The TCR beta chain under discussion was sequenced for a study of T cell repertoires and leukemia-associated antigens (dated by TCRdb to the late 2010s). The study in broad terms: About 5.1 to 6.6 million read pairs and about 3.3 to 5.0 million effective reads were obtained per sample, with roughly 16 million effective reads obtained overall. General conclusions and limits of the study: The antigen specificity and function of the expanded clones were not directly tested and needed further investigation. The four groups showed no significant differences in numbers of Vbeta genes (about 60), Jbeta genes (approximately 15), VDJ rearrangements, or unique CDR3s.

With regard to this clonotype: The antigen it recognizes is unknown. The junction shows a germline mismatch at one end, possibly a read error.

Total RNA was extracted from the cultured T cells with TRIzol reagent. 5' rapid amplification of cDNA ends (5'RACE) was used to amplify TCRbeta libraries from RNA. Library concentration and integrity were checked with Qubit, an Agilent instrument, and quantitative PCR before sequencing. Qualified libraries were sequenced on Illumina HiSeq or MiSeq by a commercial service provider. The paper's processing steps were these. TCR sequences in each sample were identified using MiXCR version 1.8.2. Qualified clones required a CDR3 longer than four amino acids, an in-frame nucleotide length, and no stop codon. A read counted as effective if the read contained the complete CDR3 structure. Validation of expanded clones was performed by RT-PCR with 24 Vbeta primers, GeneScan spectratyping, and Sanger sequencing. Using fastp trimming at Q25 and MiXCR clonotype assembly, TCRdb reanalyzed the public sequencing data and kept in-frame beta chains. Rows are unified per CDR3 protein, each entry keeping the most common DNA and genes. TCRdb, rather than the study authors, made the V and J calls. The sample has approximately 9,300 distinct CDR3 sequences on record, 40% to 55% of them singletons. Around 58% of the sample comes from the top ten.

CD3+ T cells were first rested overnight at 2.5 million to 3 million cells/mL in RPMI 1640 without fetal bovine serum. MACS immunomagnetic beads were used according to the manufacturer's instructions to isolate CD3+ T cells from PBMCs. This sequence originates from a female donor in good health. The specimen sequenced was CD3+ T cells sorted from blood and cultured.

The DNA sequence is given as TGTGCCAGCGCTAGGGAGGGGGATAAGAATGAGCAGTTCTTC. Protein translation: CASAREGDKNEQFF. The rearrangement joined TRBV5-1 to TRBJ2-1, and perhaps TRBD2 as D gene, on 7 matching bases. The CDR3 measures 14 amino acids from cysteine to phenylalanine. The only DNA kept is the CDR3, 42 bases in frame from the first base. CDR1 SGHRS and CDR2 YFSETQ are derived from the germline V gene.